This T cell receptor (beta chain) was identified during a study of CD8+ T cells in alopecia areata. Study findings and constraints: Scalp data also include sequences from resident alphabeta T cells of normal skin.

RNA was extracted and reverse transcribed into cDNA as the sequencing template. TCRdb's copy holds only in-frame clones and misses some; the assay was immunoSEQ multiplex PCR. This repertoire shows about 160,000 clones, 80% to 90% found once; its top ten account for more than 12%. The germline V gene has CDR1 SGHRS and CDR2 YFSETQ. The CDR3 consists of 16 residues. Trimming took 0 bases from V and 3 from J; bases not matched to a gene: 5. This clone was found once. Its antigen is currently unknown. The clonotype originates from a human donor with alopecia areata. The sample was CD8+ T cells sorted from blood, taken at week 0. The chain combines TRBV5-1 with TRBJ2-7; 11 positions agree with TRBD2. CDR3 nucleotide sequence: TGCGCCAGCAGCTTGGAAGTCCTAGCGGGAGGCTACGAGCAGTACTTC. Translation gives CASSLEVLAGGYEQYF.